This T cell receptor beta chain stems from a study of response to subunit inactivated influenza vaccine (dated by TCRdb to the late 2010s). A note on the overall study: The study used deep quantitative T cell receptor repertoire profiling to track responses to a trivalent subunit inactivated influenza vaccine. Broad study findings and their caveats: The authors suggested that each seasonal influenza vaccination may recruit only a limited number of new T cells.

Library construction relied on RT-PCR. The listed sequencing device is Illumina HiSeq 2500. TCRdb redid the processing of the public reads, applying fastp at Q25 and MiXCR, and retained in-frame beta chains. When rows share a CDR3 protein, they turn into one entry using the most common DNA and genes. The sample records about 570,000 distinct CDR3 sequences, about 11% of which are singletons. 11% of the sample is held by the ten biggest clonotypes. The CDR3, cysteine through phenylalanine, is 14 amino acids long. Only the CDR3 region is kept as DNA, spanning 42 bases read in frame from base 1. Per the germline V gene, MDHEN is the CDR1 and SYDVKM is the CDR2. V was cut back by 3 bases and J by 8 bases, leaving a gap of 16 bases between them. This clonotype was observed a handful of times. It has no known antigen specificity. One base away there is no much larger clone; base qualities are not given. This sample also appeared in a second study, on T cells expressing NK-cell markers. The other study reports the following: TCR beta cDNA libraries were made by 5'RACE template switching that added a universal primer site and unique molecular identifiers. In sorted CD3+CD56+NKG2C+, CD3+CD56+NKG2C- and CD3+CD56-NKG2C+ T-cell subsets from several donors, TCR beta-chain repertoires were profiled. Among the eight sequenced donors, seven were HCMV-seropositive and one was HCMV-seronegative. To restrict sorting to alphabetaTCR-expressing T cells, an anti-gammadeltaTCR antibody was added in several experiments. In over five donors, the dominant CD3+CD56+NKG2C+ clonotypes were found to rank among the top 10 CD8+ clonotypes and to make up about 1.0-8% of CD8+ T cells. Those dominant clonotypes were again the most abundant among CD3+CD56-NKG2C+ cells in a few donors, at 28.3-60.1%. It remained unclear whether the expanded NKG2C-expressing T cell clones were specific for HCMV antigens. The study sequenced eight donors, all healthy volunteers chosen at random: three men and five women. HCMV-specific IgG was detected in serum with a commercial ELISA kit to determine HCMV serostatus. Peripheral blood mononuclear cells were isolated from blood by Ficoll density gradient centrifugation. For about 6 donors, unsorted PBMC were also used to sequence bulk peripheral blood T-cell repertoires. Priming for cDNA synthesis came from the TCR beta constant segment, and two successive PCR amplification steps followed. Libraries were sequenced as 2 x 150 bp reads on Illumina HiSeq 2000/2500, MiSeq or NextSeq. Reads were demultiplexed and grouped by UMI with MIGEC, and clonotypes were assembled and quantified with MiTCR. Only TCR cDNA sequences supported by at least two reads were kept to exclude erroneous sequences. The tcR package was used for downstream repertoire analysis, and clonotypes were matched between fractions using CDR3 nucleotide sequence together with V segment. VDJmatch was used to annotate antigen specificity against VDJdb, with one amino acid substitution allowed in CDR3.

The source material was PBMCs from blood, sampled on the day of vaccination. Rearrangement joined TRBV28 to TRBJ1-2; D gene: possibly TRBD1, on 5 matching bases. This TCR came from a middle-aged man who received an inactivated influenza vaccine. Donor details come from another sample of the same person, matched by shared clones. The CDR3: CASSFRASRGGYTF. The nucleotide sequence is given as TGTGCCAGCAGTTTCCGGGCCTCACGGGGCGGCTACACCTTC.